These 2 T cell receptor beta chains share one sample of origin, sequenced in a study of blood T cell repertoires in COVID-19 (dated by TCRdb to about 2020). The library was generated by the immunoSEQ multiplex PCR assay. The source is immuneACCESS, and TCRdb retained only in-frame sequences with V and J called. Part of the clones is not carried over; for the studies checked, unresolved V genes explain less than half of this, and the remainder is unexplained. Present in this sample are around 250,000 clones, around 85% of which were seen just once. Around 6.5% of the sample is taken by the ten largest. Sequences were obtained from peripheral blood. These receptors were collected from a man in his sixties with acute or convalescent COVID-19.

The CDR3 DNA sequence: TGTGCCAGCAGCTTAGAGGGTTCCCCGGGACACTACTCCTACGAGCAGTACTTC. It is translated as CASSLEGSPGHYSYEQYF. This chain connects TRBV7-6 to TRBJ2-7; TRBD1 is a possible D gene (6 bases). V lost 1 base and J 0 bases, leaving 19 bases between the germline ends. The CDR3 is made up of 18 amino acids. Germline loops: CDR1 SGHVS, CDR2 FNYEAQ.

This clone has only one observation. The rearrangement uses TRBV3-1 (or the pseudogene TRBV3-2) and TRBJ1-1; D might be TRBD1 (5 bases). The CDR3 length is 15 residues. Trimming removed 1 base from V and 4 bases from J, with 13 bases in between. Per the germline V gene, CDR1 is LGHDT and CDR2 is YNNKEL (reference sequence). CDR3 in amino acids: CASSQAGYGGTEAFF. The CDR3 coding sequence is TGTGCCAGCAGCCAAGCAGGGTATGGCGGCACTGAAGCTTTCTTT.